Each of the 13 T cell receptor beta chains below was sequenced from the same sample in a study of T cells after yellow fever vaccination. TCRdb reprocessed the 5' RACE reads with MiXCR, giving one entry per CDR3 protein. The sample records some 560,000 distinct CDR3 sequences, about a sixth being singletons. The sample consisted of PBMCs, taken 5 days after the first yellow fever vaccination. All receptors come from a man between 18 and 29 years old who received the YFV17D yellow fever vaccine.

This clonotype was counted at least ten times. In DNA, the CDR3 is TGCGCCAGCAGCCAAGATAGGGCTAGCGGGGGCAATGAGCAGTTCTTC. Translated: CASSQDRASGGNEQFF. This chain links TRBV4-3 with TRBJ2-1; 10 positions match TRBD2. CDR3 length: 16 residues. Per the germline V gene, CDR1 is LGHNA and CDR2 is YSLEER. V trimming: 0 bases; J trimming: 6 bases; junction bases outside the gene matches: 5.

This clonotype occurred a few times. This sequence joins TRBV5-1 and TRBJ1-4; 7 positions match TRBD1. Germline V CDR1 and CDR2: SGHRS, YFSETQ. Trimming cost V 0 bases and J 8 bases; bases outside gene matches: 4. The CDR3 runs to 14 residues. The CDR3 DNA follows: TGCGCCAGCAGCTTGGGACAGGGCCAAGAAAAACTGTTTTTT. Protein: CASSLGQGQEKLFF.

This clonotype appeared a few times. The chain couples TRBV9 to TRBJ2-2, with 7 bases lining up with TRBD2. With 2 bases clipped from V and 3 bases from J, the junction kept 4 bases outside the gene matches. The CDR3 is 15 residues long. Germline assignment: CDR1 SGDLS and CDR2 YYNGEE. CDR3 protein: CASSVSGTYTGELFF. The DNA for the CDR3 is TGTGCCAGCAGCGTCAGCGGGACCTACACCGGGGAGCTGTTTTTT. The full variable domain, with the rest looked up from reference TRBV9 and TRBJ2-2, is DSGVTQTPKHLITATGQRVTLRCSPRSGDLSVYWYQQSLDQGLQFLIQYYNGEERAKGNILERFSAQQFPDLHSELNLSSLELGDSALYFCASSVSGTYTGELFFGEGSRLTVL.

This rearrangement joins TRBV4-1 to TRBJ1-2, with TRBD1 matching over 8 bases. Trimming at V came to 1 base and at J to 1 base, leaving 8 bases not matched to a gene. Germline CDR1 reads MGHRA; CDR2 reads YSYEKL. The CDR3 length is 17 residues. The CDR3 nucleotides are TGCGCCAGCAGCCAAGCATACAGGGGGAGGGATAACTATGGCTACACCTTC. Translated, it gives CASSQAYRGRDNYGYTF.

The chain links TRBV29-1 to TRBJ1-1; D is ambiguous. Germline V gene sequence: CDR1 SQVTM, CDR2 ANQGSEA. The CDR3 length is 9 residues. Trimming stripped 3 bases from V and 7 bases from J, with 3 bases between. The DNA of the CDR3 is TGCAGCGTTGACGTTGAAGCTTTCTTT. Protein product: CSVDVEAFF.

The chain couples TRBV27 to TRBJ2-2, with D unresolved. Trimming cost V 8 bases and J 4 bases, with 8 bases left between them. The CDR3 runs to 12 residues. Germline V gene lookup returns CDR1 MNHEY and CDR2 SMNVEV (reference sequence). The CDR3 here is CASSVPTGELFF. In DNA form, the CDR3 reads TGTGCCAGCTCGGTCCCCACCGGGGAGCTGTTTTTT.

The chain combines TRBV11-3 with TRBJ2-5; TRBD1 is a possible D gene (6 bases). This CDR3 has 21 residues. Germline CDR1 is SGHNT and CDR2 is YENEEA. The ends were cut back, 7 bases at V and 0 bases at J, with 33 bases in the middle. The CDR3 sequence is CASNHPKTPVGARGYQETQYF. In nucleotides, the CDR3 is TGTGCCAGCAACCATCCAAAGACTCCCGTGGGGGCCCGCGGGTACCAAGAGACCCAGTACTTC.

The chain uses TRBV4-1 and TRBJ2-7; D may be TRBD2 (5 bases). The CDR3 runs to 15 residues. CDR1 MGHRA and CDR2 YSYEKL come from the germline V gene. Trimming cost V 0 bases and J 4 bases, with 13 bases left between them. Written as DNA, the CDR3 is TGCGCCAGCAGCCAAGATAGAATGGGGAGTTACGAGCAGTACGTC. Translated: CASSQDRMGSYEQYV.

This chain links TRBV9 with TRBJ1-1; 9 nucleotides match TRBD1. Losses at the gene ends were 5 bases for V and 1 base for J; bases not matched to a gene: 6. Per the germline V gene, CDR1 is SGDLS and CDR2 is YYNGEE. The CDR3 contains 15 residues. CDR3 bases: TGTGCCAGCAGTGAACAGGGGGCGCGGAACACTGAAGCTTTCTTT. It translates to CASSEQGARNTEAFF. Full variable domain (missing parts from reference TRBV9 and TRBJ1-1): DSGVTQTPKHLITATGQRVTLRCSPRSGDLSVYWYQQSLDQGLQFLIQYYNGEERAKGNILERFSAQQFPDLHSELNLSSLELGDSALYFCASSEQGARNTEAFFGQGTRLTVV.

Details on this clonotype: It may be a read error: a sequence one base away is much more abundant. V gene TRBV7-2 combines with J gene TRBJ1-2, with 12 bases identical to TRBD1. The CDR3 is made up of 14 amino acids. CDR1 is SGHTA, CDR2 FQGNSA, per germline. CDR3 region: CASSFGTGGYSYTF. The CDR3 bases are TGTGCCAGCAGCTTCGGGACAGGGGGCTATAGCTACACCTTC. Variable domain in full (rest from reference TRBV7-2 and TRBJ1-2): GAGVSQSPSNKVTEKGKDVELRCDPISGHTALYWYRQSLGQGLEFLIYFQGNSAPDKSGLPSDRFSAERTGGSVSTLTIQRTQQEDSAVYLCASSFGTGGYSYTFGSGTRLTVV.

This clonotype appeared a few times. CDR3 bases: TGTGCCAGCAGTCACGGAATTCAGCCCCAGCATTTT. This encodes CASSHGIQPQHF. The chain couples TRBV6-6 to TRBJ1-5; unclear D gene. In germline, CDR1 is MNHNY, CDR2 SVGAGI (reference sequence). Trimming cost V 5 bases and J 6 bases, with 8 bases left between them. The CDR3 extends over 12 amino acids.

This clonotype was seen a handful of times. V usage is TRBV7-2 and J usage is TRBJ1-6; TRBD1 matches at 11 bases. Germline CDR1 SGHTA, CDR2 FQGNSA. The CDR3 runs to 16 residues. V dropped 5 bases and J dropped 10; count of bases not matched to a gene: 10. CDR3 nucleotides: TGTGCCAGCAGCCCGGTACCGGGACAGGGGGGGTCACCCCTCCACTTT. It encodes CASSPVPGQGGSPLHF.

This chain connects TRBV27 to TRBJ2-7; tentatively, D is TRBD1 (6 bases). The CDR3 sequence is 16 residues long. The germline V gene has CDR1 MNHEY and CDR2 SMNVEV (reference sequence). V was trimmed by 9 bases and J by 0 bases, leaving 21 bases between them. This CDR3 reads CASIGGLDSRSYEQYF. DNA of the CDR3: TGTGCCAGTATAGGGGGTTTAGACAGCCGCTCCTACGAGCAGTACTTC.